Detailed here is one T cell receptor (beta chain). The clone's antigen remains unknown. No much larger clone exists at a distance of one base, and base qualities are not known. Inclusive of the bounding cysteine and phenylalanine, the CDR3 is 14 residues long. The CDR3 DNA has 42 bases and is translated from base 1. The germline V gene gives CDR1 as SGDLS and CDR2 as YYNGEE. V sheds 7 bases and J sheds 2 bases, leaving 14 bases between their ends. This specimen comes from a study of a mutant IDH1 vaccine in newly diagnosed glioma (dated by TCRdb to the early 2020s). Study-level background: Vaccination was initiated 4-6 weeks after radiotherapy alone, or concurrently with temozolomide cycles in the chemotherapy-containing groups. Of the approximately 33 patients who were treated, about 62% were male and about 40% were female, and the mean age was around 40 years. Prior to enrollment, standard therapy consisting of radiotherapy alone, temozolomide alone, or radiochemotherapy with temozolomide had been administered to patients, with the combination being received by most patients. Visit V12 was the week-35 safety follow-up and visit V13 was the week-47 end of study. Peripheral blood was collected at six visits: V03 (baseline), V05, V07, V10, V12 and V13. Longitudinal TCRB deep sequencing was performed for 25 to 30 treated patients wherever samples were available for exploratory analyses. On the study overall, not on this receptor specifically: Across multiple MHC alleles, vaccine-induced immune responses were seen in more than 90% of patients. Selection of PBMC samples for TCRB deep sequencing was based on availability. The authors noted that analyses of patient blood samples could not be reproduced because of sample limitations. No apparent relationship was observed between pseudoprogression and alterations in the top peripheral T cell clonotypes detected by TCRB sequencing.

Taken with the paper, the label for time point translates to: week 35, safety follow-up. Every vaccine dose consisted of 300 ug of a 20-mer mutant IDH1 peptide in Montanide, administered subcutaneously together with topical imiquimod. Patients received eight vaccinations in weeks 1, 3, 5, 7, 11, 15, 19 and 23, corresponding to visits V03 through V10. All donors had newly diagnosed IDH1-mutant astrocytomas of WHO grade 3 or 4 that showed loss of nuclear ATRX. The samples were drawn from NOA16, a multicentre, single-arm, open-label phase I trial in Germany that tested a mutant IDH1 peptide vaccine in humans for the first time. Genomic DNA for TCRB sequencing was isolated from EDTA blood with the DNeasy Blood and Tissue Kit. The library was generated by the immunoSEQ multiplex PCR assay. Rearranged TCR beta chain sequences were amplified with the hsTCRB Kit following the manufacturer's protocol. An Illumina MiSeq was used to sequence the TCRB libraries. As for how the authors treated the data: The proprietary platform of the kit vendor was used for demultiplexing, trimming and gene mapping. TCRdb holds this immuneACCESS table with in-frame rearrangements only. Some clones are missing; in checked studies, unresolved V genes explain under half, and the rest has no known cause. V and J calls and clone size are as listed in that table; D and trimming were resolved from the DNA. This sample gives about 42,000 clones in total; 65% to 90% of them show up just once. Roughly 5% of the sample belongs to the ten largest clones.

The starting material was PBMCs, obtained from a glioma patient whose treatment included an IDH1 peptide vaccine. The receptor's source is a woman aged 50 to 60 with glioma. Here the chain combines TRBV9 and TRBJ2-3; the D gene is not confidently resolved. The CDR3 region has the sequence CASSVGHYTDTQYF. The nucleotide sequence reads as follows: TGTGCCAGCTCGGTGGGTCATTACACAGATACGCAGTATTTT.